The T cell receptor (beta chain) described here comes from a study of Ad26.COV2.S vaccination and SARS-CoV-2 variants. The treatment was: around 19 received Ad26.COV2.S at low or high dose, single or two shots; about 5 received placebo; per-sample allocation not given. Specimens were obtained on day 63 following the first vaccine or placebo injection. The CDR3 extends over 13 amino acids. V gave up 3 bases and J gave up 6 bases, with 9 bases separating them. A note on this clone: Its specificity is not known.

Some clones are missing from TCRdb's copy, which holds only in-frame ones; the method was immunoSEQ multiplex PCR. This table has about 680,000 clones, roughly nine tenths appearing once. Findings and limits, study-wide: Similar non-spike TCR breadth was observed in recipients of vaccine and of placebo. Researchers cautioned that TCR breadth and depth analyses may have underestimated total T cell responses.

The TCR comes from a person between 18 and 59 years old who received the Ad26.COV2.S COVID-19 vaccine or a placebo. The sequenced sample was peripheral blood, obtained in a trial of Ad26.COV2.S vaccine versus placebo. The chain recombines TRBV12-3 or TRBV12-4 with TRBJ1-5, with D hard to call. The CDR3 spells CASSFPGGQPQHF. The CDR3 bases are TGTGCCAGCAGTTTCCCGGGAGGTCAGCCCCAGCATTTT.